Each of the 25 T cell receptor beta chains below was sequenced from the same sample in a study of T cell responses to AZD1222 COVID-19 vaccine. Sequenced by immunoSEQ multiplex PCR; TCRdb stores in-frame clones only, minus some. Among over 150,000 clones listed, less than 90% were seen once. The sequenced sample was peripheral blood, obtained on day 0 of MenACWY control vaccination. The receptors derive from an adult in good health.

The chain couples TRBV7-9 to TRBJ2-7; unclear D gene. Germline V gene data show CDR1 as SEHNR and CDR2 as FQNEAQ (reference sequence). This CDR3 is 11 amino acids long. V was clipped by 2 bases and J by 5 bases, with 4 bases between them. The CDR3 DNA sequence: TGTGCCAGCAGCTTATTTGACGAGCAGTACTTC. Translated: CASSLFDEQYF.

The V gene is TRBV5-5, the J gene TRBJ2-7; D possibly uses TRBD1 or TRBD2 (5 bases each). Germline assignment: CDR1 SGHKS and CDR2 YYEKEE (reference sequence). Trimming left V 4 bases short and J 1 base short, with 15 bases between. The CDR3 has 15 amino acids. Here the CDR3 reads CASSGLGARSYEQYV. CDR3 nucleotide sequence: TGTGCCAGCAGCGGACTCGGGGCACGATCCTACGAGCAGTACGTC.

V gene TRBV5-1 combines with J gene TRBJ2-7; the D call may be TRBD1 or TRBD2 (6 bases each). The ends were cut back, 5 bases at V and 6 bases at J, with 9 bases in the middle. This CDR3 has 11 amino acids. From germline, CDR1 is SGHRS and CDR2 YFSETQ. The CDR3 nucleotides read TGCGCCAGCAGGGGGGGCGCCGAGCAGTACTTC. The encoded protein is CASRGGAEQYF.

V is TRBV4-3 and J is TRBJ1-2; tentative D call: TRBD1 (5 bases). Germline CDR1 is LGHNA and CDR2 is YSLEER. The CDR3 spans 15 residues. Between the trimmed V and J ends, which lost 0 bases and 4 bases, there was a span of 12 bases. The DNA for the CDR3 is TGCGCCAGCAGCCAAGATCGGGGGAGTTCCTATGGCTACACCTTC. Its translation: CASSQDRGSSYGYTF.

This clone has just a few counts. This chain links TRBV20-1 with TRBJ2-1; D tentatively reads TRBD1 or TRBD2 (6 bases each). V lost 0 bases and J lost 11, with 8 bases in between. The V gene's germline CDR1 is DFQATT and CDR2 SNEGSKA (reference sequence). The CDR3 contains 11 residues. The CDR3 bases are TGCAGTGCTAGAGAAGGGGGGAAGCAGTTCTTC. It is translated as CSAREGGKQFF.

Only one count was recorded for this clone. In DNA form, the CDR3 reads TGTGCCAGCAGTGGGACGGGGTTCTCCTACGAGCAGTACTTC. It specifies CASSGTGFSYEQYF. The gene calls are TRBV27 and TRBJ2-7; the D gene could be TRBD1 or TRBD2 (5 bases each). Germline V CDR1 and CDR2: MNHEY, SMNVEV (reference sequence). V lost 5 bases, J lost 0 bases, and 11 bases lay in between. CDR3 size: 14 residues.

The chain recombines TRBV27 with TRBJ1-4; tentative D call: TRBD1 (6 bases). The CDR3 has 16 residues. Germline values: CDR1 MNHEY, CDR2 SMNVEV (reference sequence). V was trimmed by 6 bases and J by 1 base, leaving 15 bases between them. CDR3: CASSQGRGRTNEKLFF. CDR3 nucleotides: TGTGCCAGCAGCCAGGGGAGGGGGAGAACTAATGAAAAACTGTTTTTT.

CDR3 protein: CASSIGQRINNEQFF. The CDR3 nucleotides read TGTGCCAGTAGTATAGGGCAGAGAATTAACAATGAGCAGTTCTTC. V is TRBV19 and J is TRBJ2-1; the D is unclear. The CDR3 loop spans 15 amino acids. Germline V gene lookup returns CDR1 LNHDA and CDR2 SQIVND (reference sequence). Trimming pared 1 base from V and 5 bases from J, leaving 12 bases between. Full variable domain (rest looked up from reference TRBV19 and TRBJ2-1): DGGITQSPKYLFRKEGQNVTLSCEQNLNHDAMYWYRQDPGQGLRLIYYSQIVNDFQKGDIAEGYSVSREKKESFPLTVTSAQKNPTAFYLCASSIGQRINNEQFFGPGTRLTVL.

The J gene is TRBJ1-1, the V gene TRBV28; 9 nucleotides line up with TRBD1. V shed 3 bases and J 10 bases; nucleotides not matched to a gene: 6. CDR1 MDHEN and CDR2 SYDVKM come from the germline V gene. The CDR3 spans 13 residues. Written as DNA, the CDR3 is TGTGCCAGCAGTTTGCTGAGGGACAGGGCAGCTTTCTTT. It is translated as CASSLLRDRAAFF.

The CDR3 region is CASTPRQAPYEQYF. The DNA of the CDR3 is TGTGCCAGTACCCCCCGACAGGCCCCCTACGAGCAGTACTTC. This chain joins TRBV19 and TRBJ2-7; weak D call: TRBD1 (6 bases). The V end lost 7 bases, the J end lost 2 bases, and 15 bases lay between the germline ends. This CDR3 spans 14 amino acids. Per the germline V gene, CDR1 is LNHDA and CDR2 is SQIVND (reference sequence).

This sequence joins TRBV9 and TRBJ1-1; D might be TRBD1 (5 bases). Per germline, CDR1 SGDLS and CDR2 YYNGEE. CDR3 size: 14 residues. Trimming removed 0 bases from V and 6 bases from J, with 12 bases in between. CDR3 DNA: TGTGCCAGCAGCGTAGATCCCACAGGTTCTGAAGCTTTCTTT. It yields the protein CASSVDPTGSEAFF.

The CDR3 DNA is TGTGCCAGCAACCGGGACAGGGTCCCTCCATCCTACGAGCAGTACTTC. Protein product: CASNRDRVPPSYEQYF. V is TRBV27 and J is TRBJ2-7; 9 bases line up with TRBD1. Losses at the gene ends were 7 bases for V and 1 base for J; bases not matched to a gene: 11. This CDR3 has 16 amino acids. Germline V gene sequence: CDR1 MNHEY, CDR2 SMNVEV (reference sequence).

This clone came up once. The CDR3 spells CASSYGGVSPLHF. DNA of the CDR3: TGTGCCAGCAGCTACGGTGGGGTGTCACCCCTCCACTTT. The chain has TRBV7-9 and TRBJ1-6, with D uncertain. Germline V gene lookup returns CDR1 SEHNR and CDR2 FQNEAQ (reference sequence). The CDR3 covers 13 residues. Trimming left V 4 bases short and J 10 bases short, with 11 bases between.

The CDR3 region has the DNA TGCGCCAGCAGCTTGCCCCCCGGGACAGCTGGCACAGATACGCAGTATTTT. Protein sequence: CASSLPPGTAGTDTQYF. The chain joins TRBV5-1 to TRBJ2-3, with 7 bases that match TRBD1. J lost 1 base, V lost 1 base, and 9 bases had no gene match. The CDR3 is made up of 17 amino acids. Per the germline V gene, CDR1 is SGHRS and CDR2 is YFSETQ.

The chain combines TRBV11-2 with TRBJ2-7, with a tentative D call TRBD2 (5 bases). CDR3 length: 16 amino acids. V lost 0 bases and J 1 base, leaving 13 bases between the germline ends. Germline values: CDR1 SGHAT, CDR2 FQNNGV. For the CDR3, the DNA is TGTGCCAGCAGCTTAGACGGAGGTTGGGGTTCCTACGAGCAGTACGTC. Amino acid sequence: CASSLDGGWGSYEQYV.

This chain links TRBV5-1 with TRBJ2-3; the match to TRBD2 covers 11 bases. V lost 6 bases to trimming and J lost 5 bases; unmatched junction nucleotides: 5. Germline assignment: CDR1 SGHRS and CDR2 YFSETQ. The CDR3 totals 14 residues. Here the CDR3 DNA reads TGCGCCAGCACCACCGGGACTAGCGGAGATACGCAGTATTTT. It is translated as CASTTGTSGDTQYF.

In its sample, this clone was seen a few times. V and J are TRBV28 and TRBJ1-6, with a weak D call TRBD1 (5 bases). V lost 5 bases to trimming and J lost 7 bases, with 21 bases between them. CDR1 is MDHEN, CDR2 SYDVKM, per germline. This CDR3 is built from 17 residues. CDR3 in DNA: TGTGCCAGCAGTCTGGGGCAGGGATGGGCCGCGAATTCACCCCTCCACTTT. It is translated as CASSLGQGWAANSPLHF. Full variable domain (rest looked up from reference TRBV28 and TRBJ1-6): DVKVTQSSRYLVKRTGEKVFLECVQDMDHENMFWYRQDPGLGLRLIYFSYDVKMKEKGDIPEGYSVSREKKERFSLILESASTNQTSMYLCASSLGQGWAANSPLHFGNGTRLTVT.

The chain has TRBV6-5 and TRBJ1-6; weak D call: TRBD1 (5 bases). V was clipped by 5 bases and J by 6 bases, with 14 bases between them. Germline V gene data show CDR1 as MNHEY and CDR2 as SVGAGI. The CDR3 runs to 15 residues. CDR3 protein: CASSLTGGSNSPLHF. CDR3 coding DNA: TGTGCCAGCAGTCTAACCGGGGGTAGTAATTCACCCCTCCACTTT.

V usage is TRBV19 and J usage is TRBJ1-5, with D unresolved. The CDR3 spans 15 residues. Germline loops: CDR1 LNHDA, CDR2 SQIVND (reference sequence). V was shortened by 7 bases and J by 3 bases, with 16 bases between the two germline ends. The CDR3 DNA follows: TGTGCCAGTACCCCAGGCGCGCTAGCCAATCAGCCCCAGCATTTT. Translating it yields CASTPGALANQPQHF.

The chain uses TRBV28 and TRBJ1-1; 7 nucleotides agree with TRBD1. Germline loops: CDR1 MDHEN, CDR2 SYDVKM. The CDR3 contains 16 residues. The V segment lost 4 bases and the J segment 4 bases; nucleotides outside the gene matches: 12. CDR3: CASSSQPGGGSTEAFF. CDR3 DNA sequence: TGTGCCAGCAGTTCCCAACCAGGGGGGGGAAGCACTGAAGCTTTCTTT.

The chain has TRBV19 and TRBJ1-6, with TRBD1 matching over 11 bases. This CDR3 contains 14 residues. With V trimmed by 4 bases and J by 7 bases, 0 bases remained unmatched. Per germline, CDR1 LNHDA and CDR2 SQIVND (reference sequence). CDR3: CASSRTGGNSPLHF. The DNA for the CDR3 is TGTGCCAGTAGTAGGACAGGGGGCAATTCACCCCTCCACTTT.

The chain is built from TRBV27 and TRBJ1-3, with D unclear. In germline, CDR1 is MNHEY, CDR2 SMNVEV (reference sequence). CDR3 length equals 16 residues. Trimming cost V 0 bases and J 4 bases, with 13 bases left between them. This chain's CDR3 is CASSLSFPGTGNTIYF. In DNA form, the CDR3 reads TGTGCCAGCAGTTTATCCTTTCCGGGAACGGGAAACACCATATATTTT.

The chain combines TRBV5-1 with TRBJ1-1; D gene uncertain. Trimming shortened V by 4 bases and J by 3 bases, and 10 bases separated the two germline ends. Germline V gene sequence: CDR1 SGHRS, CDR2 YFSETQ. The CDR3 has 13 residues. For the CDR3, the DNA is TGCGCCAGCAGCCTCGAGACGGACACTGAAGCTTTCTTT. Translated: CASSLETDTEAFF. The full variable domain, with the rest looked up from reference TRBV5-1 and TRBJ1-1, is KAGVTQTPRYLIKTRGQQVTLSCSPISGHRSVSWYQQTPGQGLQFLFEYFSETQRNKGNFPGRFSGRQFSNSRSEMNVSTLELGDSALYLCASSLETDTEAFFGQGTRLTVV.

The DNA of the CDR3 is TGTGCCAGCTCACCACAGGTGGGGACGAACTATGGCTACACCTTC. Translating it yields CASSPQVGTNYGYTF. V gene TRBV18 combines with J gene TRBJ1-2; tentative D call: TRBD1 (5 bases). CDR1 and CDR2 from the germline V gene are KGHSH and LQKENI. The length of the CDR3 is 15 residues. The V gene lost 1 base and the J gene lost 2 bases, with 11 bases spanning the gap.

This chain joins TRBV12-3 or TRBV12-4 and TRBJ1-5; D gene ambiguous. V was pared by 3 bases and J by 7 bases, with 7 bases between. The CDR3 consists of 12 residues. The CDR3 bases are TGTGCCAGCAGTTTGGGTGGCCAGCCCCAGCATTTT. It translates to CASSLGGQPQHF.